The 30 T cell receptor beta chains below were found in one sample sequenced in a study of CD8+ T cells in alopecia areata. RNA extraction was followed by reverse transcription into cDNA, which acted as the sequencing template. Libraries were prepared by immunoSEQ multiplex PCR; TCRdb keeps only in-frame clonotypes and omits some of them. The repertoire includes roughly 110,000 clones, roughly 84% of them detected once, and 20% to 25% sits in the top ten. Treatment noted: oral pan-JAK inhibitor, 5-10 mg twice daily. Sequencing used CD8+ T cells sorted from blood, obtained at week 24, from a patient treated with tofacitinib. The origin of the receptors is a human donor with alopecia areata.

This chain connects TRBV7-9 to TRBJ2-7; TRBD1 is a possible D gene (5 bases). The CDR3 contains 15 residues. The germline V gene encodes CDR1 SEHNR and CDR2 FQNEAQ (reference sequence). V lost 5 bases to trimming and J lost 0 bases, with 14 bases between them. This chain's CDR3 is CASSGADRTSYEQYF. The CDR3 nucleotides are TGTGCCAGCAGCGGGGCGGACCGGACCTCCTACGAGCAGTACTTC.

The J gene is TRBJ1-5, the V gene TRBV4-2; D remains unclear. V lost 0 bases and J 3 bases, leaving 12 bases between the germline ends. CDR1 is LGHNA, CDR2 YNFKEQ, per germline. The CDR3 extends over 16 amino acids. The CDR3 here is CASSQDNKGDNQPQHF. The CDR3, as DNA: TGTGCCAGCAGCCAAGATAATAAGGGAGACAATCAGCCCCAGCATTTT.

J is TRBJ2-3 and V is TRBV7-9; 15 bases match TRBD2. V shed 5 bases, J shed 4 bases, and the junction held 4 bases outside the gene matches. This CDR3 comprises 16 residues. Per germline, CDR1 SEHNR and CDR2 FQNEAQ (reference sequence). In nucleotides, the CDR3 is TGTGCCAGCAGCGGACTAGCGGGGGGGCGTTCAGATACGCAGTATTTT. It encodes CASSGLAGGRSDTQYF.

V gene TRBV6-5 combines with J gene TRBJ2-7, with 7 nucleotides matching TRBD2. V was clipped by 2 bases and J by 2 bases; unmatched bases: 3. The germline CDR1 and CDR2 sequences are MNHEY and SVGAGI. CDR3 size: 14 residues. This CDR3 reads CASSYAGDPYEQYF. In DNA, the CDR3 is TGTGCCAGCAGTTACGCGGGGGATCCCTACGAGCAGTACTTC.

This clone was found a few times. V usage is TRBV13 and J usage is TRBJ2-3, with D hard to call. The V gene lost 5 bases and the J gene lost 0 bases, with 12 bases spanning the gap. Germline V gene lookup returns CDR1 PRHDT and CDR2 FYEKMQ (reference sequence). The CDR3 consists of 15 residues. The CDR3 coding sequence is TGTGCCAGCAGCCAGGACGCCCGAAGCACAGATACGCAGTATTTT. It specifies CASSQDARSTDTQYF.

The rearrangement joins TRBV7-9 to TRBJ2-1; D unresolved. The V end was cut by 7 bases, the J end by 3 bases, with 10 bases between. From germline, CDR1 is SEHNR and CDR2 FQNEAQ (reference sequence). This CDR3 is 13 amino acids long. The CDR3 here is CASISYSYNEQFF. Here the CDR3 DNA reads TGTGCCAGCATCTCATACAGCTACAATGAGCAGTTCTTC.

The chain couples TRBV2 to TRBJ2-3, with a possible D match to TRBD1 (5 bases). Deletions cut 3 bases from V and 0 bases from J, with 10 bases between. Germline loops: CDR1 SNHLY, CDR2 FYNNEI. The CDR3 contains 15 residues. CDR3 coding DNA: TGTGCCAGCAGTGACCAGGGAATGAGCACAGATACGCAGTATTTT. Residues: CASSDQGMSTDTQYF. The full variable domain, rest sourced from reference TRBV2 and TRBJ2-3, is EPEVTQTPSHQVTQMGQEVILRCVPISNHLYFYWYRQILGQKVEFLVSFYNNEISEKSEIFDDQFSVERPDGSNFTLKIRSTKLEDSAMYFCASSDQGMSTDTQYFGPGTRLTVL.

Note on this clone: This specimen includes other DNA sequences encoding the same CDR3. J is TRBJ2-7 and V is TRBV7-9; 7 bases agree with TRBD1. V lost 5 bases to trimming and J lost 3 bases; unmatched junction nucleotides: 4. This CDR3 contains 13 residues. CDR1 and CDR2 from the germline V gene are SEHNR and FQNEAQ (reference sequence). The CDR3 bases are TGTGCCAGCAGCCCCTGGACAGGCTACGAGCAGTACTTC. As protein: CASSPWTGYEQYF.

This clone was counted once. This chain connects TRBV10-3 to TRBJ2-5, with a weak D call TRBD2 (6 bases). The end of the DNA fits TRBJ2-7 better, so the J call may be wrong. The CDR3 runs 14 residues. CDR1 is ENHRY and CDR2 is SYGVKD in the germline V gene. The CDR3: CAISESPAGYEQYF. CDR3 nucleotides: TGTGCCATCAGTGAATCCCCAGCGGGCTACGAGCAGTACTTC.

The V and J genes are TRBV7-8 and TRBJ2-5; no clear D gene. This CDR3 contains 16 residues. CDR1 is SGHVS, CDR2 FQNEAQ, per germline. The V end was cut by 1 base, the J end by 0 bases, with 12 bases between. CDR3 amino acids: CASSLVYGPYQETQYF. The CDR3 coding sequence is TGTGCCAGCAGCTTAGTGTACGGGCCGTACCAAGAGACCCAGTACTTC. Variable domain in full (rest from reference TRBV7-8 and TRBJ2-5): GAGVSQSPRYKVAKRGQDVALRCDPISGHVSLFWYQQALGQGPEFLTYFQNEAQLDKSGLPSDRFFAERPEGSVSTLKIQRTQQEDSAVYLCASSLVYGPYQETQYFGPGTRLLVL.

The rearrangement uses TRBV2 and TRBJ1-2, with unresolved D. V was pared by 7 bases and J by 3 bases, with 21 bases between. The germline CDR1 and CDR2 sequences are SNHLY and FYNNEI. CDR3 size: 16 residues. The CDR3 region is CASTFGMIGSHYGYTF. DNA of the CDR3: TGTGCCAGCACCTTTGGTATGATAGGGAGCCACTATGGCTACACCTTC.

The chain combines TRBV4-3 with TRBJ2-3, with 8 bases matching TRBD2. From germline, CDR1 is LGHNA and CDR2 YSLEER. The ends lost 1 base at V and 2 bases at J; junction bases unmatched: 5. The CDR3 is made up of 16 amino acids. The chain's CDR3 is CASSQGWTSHTDTQYF. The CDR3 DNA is TGCGCCAGCAGCCAAGGCTGGACTAGCCACACAGATACGCAGTATTTT.

CDR3 residues: CSVLTGETYEQYF. The CDR3 DNA sequence: TGCAGCGTTTTGACAGGGGAGACCTACGAGCAGTACTTC. The genes are TRBV29-1 and TRBJ2-7; TRBD1 matches at 8 bases. V was pared by 5 bases and J by 2 bases, with 5 bases of the junction left unmatched. In germline, CDR1 is SQVTM, CDR2 ANQGSEA. CDR3 length equals 13 residues.

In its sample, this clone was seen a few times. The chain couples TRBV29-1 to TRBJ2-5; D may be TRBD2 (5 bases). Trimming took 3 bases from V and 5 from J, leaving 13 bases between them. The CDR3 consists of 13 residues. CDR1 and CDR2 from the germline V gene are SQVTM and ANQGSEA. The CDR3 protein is CSVDSTRAETQYF. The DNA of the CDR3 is TGCAGCGTTGACTCCACTAGGGCGGAGACCCAGTACTTC.

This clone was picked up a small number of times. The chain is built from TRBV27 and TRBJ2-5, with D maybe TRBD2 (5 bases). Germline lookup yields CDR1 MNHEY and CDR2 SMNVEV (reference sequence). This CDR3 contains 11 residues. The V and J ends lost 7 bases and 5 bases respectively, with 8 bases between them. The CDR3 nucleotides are TGTGCCAGCACCCGAGGGGAGACCCAGTACTTC. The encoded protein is CASTRGETQYF.

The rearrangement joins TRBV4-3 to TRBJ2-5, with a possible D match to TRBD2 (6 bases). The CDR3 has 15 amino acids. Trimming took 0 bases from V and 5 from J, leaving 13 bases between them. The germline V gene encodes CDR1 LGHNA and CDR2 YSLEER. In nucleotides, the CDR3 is TGCGCCAGCAGCCAAGAGCGGGGTGTTTGGGAGACCCAGTACTTC. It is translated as CASSQERGVWETQYF.

CDR3 DNA: TGTGCCAGCAGTTACTCGAAGGCCGAGACCCAGTACTTC. Amino acid sequence: CASSYSKAETQYF. The genes are TRBV6-5 and TRBJ2-5, with D unresolved. Germline V lookup: CDR1 MNHEY, CDR2 SVGAGI. V was cut by 0 bases and J by 5 bases, with 7 bases left in between. The CDR3 spans 13 residues.

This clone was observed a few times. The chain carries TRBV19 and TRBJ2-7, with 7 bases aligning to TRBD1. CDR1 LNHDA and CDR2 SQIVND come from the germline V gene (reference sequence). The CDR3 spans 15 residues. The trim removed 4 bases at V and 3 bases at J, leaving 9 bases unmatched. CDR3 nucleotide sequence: TGTGCCAGTAGTACCTCAATCGGGACAGACTACGAGCAGTACTTC. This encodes CASSTSIGTDYEQYF.

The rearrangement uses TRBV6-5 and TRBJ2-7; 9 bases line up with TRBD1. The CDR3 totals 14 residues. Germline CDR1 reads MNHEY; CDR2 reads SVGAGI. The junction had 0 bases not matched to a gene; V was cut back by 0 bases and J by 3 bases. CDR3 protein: CASSYSGQGYEQYF. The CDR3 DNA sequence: TGTGCCAGCAGTTACTCGGGACAGGGCTACGAGCAGTACTTC.

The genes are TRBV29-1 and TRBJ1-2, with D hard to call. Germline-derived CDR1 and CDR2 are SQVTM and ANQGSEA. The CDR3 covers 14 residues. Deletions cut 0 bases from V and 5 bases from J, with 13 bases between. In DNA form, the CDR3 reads TGCAGCGTTGAAGAAGCGCCGCCCGGATATGGCTACACCTTC. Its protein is CSVEEAPPGYGYTF. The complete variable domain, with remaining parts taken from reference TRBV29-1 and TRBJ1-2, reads SAVISQKPSRDICQRGTSLTIQCQVDSQVTMMFWYRQQPGQSLTLIATANQGSEATYESGFVIDKFPISRPNLTFSTLTVSNMSPEDSSIYLCSVEEAPPGYGYTFGSGTRLTVV.

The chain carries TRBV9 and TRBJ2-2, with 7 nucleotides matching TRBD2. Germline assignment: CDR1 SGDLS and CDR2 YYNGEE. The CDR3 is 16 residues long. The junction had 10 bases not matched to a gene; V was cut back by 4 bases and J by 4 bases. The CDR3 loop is CASSYRTSPGTGELFF. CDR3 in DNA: TGTGCCAGCAGCTACCGGACTAGTCCAGGCACCGGGGAGCTGTTTTTT.

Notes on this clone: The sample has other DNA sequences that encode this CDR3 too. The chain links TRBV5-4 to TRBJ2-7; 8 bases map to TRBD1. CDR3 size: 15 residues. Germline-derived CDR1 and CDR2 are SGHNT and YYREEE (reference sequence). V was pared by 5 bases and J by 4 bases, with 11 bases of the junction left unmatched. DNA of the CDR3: TGTGCCAGCAGTCCCGGGACAGGAGGGGGGTACGAGCAGTACTTC. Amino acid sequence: CASSPGTGGGYEQYF.

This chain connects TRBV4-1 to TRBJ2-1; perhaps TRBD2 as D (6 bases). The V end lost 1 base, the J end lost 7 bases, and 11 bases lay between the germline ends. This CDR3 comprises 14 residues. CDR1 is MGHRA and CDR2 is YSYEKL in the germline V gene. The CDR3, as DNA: TGCGCCAGCAGCCAAGTAGCGGTCCAAAATGAGCAGTTCTTC. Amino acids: CASSQVAVQNEQFF.

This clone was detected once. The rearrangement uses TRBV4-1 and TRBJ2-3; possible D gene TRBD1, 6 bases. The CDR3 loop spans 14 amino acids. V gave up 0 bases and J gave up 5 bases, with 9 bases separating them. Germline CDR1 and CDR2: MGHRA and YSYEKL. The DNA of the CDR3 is TGCGCCAGCAGCCAAGAGAGCAGGGGAGATACGCAGTATTTT. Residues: CASSQESRGDTQYF.

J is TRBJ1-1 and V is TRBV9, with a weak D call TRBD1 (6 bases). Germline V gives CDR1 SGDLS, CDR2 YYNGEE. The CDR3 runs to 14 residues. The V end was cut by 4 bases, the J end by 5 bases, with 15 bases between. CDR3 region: CASSLPPGATEAFF. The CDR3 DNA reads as TGTGCCAGCAGCCTACCTCCGGGGGCGACTGAAGCTTTCTTT.

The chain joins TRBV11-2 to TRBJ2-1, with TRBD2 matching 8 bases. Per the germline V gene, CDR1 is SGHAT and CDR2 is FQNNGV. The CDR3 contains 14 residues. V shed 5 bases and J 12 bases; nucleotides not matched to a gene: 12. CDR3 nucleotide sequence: TGTGCCAGCAGCCGAGACGTACTAGCGGCGTGGCAGTTCTTC. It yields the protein CASSRDVLAAWQFF.

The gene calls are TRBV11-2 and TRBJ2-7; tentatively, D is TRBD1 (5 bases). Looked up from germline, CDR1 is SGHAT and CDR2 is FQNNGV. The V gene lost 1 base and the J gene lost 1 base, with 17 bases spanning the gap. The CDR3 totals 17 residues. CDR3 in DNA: TGTGCCAGCAGCTTAGTACACCAGGGCCCTACATCCTACGAGCAGTACTTC. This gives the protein CASSLVHQGPTSYEQYF.

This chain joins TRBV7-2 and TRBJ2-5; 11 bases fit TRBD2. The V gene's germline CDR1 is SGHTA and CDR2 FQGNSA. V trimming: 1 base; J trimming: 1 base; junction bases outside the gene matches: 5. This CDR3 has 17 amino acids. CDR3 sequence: CASSLGLAGTVQETQYF. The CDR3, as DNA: TGTGCCAGCAGCTTAGGACTAGCGGGGACCGTCCAAGAGACCCAGTACTTC.

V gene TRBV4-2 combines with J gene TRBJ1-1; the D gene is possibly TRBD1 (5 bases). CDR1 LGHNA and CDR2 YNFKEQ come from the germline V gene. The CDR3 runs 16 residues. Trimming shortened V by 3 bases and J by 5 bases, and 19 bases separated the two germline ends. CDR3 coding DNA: TGTGCCAGCAGCCACCGGTGGGGGAACGGAGGAACTGAAGCTTTCTTT. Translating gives CASSHRWGNGGTEAFF.

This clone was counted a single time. CDR3: CASSQGGGSLNGYTF. As DNA, the CDR3 is TGCGCCAGCAGCCAAGGAGGGGGTAGCCTGAATGGCTACACCTTC. This sequence joins TRBV4-1 and TRBJ1-2, with a tentative D call TRBD1 (6 bases). V lost 1 base and J lost 6, with 15 bases in between. The germline CDR1 and CDR2 sequences are MGHRA and YSYEKL. The CDR3 loop spans 15 amino acids.